This T cell receptor beta chain was captured by sequencing in a study of OX40 agonist ivuxolimab in advanced cancers. Across the whole study: Ivuxolimab, an antibody that agonizes OX40 (CD134), was administered to the patients.

Measured with immunoSEQ multiplex PCR; TCRdb has only the in-frame clones, and not every one. Here the sample spans about 60,000 clones, around 90% being singletons. CDR3 size: 15 residues. Trimming removed 0 bases from V and 1 base from J, with 9 bases in between. From germline, CDR1 is SGHRS and CDR2 YFSETQ. The chain recombines TRBV5-1 with TRBJ2-3; no clear D gene. This receptor was identified in an adult with an advanced solid tumor such as melanoma, head and neck, liver or kidney cancer. The sequencing used CD4+ or CD8+ T cells sorted from blood, collected in a trial of the OX40 agonist ivuxolimab. Here the CDR3 DNA reads TGCGCCAGCAGCTTGGACAGCCTCGGCACAGATACGCAGTATTTT. Its translation: CASSLDSLGTDTQYF.